These 26 T cell receptor beta chains were all obtained from the same sample, sequenced in a study of patients and donors after allogeneic stem cell transplantation. TCRdb reprocessed the RT-PCR reads with MiXCR, giving one entry per CDR3 protein. Altogether some 880,000 distinct CDR3 sequences are present, approximately 19% being singletons, with the ten largest covering approximately 5.9%. Sequencing was performed on blood, either unsorted or a sorted T cell fraction (not recorded which). The receptors stem from a human donor who was either an allogeneic HSCT recipient or a stem cell or donor lymphocyte infusion donor (not recorded which). It is not recorded whose cells these are; they may come from a transplant donor.

This clonotype was observed a few times. The V and J genes are TRBV6-1 and TRBJ2-3; TRBD2 aligns across 12 bases. Germline CDR1 is MNHNS and CDR2 is SASEGT. The CDR3 is 14 residues long. Trimming at V came to 7 bases and at J to 3 bases, leaving 2 bases not matched to a gene. The CDR3 reads CASKLAGGTDTQYF. CDR3 nucleotides: TGTGCCAGCAAACTAGCGGGAGGAACAGATACGCAGTATTTT.

The chain carries TRBV5-5 and TRBJ1-3; D gene unclear. There are 15 residues in the CDR3. The germline gives CDR1 SGHKS, CDR2 YYEKEE (reference sequence). The germline V and J ends were trimmed by 0 bases and 5 bases, with 12 bases remaining between them. In DNA form, the CDR3 reads TGTGCCAGCAGCTTGGACCCAAACATGAGAAACACCATATATTTT. Translated, it gives CASSLDPNMRNTIYF. Full variable domain (outside the CDR3, taken from reference TRBV5-5 and TRBJ1-3): DAGVTQSPTHLIKTRGQQVTLRCSPISGHKSVSWYQQVLGQGPQFIFQYYEKEERGRGNFPDRFSARQFPNYSSELNVNALLLGDSALYLCASSLDPNMRNTIYFGEGSWLTVV.

This clonotype was detected a few times. The chain couples TRBV11-2 to TRBJ1-4; 8 bases are a match to TRBD1. The CDR3 totals 15 residues. CDR1 is SGHAT and CDR2 is FQNNGV in the germline V gene. With V trimmed by 1 base and J by 8 bases, 6 bases remained unmatched. The CDR3 spells CASSLVNRGGEKLFF. The DNA for the CDR3 is TGTGCCAGCAGCTTAGTCAACAGGGGGGGGGAAAAACTGTTTTTT. The variable domain in full, completed from reference TRBV11-2 and TRBJ1-4, reads EAGVAQSPRYKIIEKRQSVAFWCNPISGHATLYWYQQILGQGPKLLIQFQNNGVVDDSQLPKDRFSAERLKGVDSTLKIQPAKLEDSAVYLCASSLVNRGGEKLFFGSGTQLSVL.

In this sample, this clonotype turned up a few times. The chain has TRBV7-9 and TRBJ1-1; D is unresolved. Germline V CDR1 and CDR2: SEHNR, FQNEAQ (reference sequence). V was shortened by 1 base and J by 3 bases, with 9 bases between the two germline ends. The CDR3 extends over 14 amino acids. The CDR3: CASSLVAGYTEAFF. The CDR3 DNA reads TGTGCCAGCAGCTTAGTTGCCGGGTACACTGAAGCTTTCTTT.

As DNA, the CDR3 is TGTGCCAGCAGTTACTCGGCAGGGGGCCAAGAGACCCAGTACTTC. Translation: CASSYSAGGQETQYF. The J gene is TRBJ2-5, the V gene TRBV6-5, with 7 bases matching TRBD1. This CDR3 contains 15 residues. Trimming cost V 0 bases and J 1 base; bases outside gene matches: 2. The germline V gene has CDR1 MNHEY and CDR2 SVGAGI.

About this clonotype: The junction and the germline gene differ at one end; a read error may be behind it. The rearrangement links TRBV12-3 or TRBV12-4 to TRBJ2-7; D is undetermined. The CDR3 is 12 residues long. CDR3 amino acids: CASSPSSYERYF. Written as DNA, the CDR3 is TGTGCCAGCAGTCCCAGCTCCTACGAGCGGTACTTC.

This clonotype was found a few times. V is TRBV27 and J is TRBJ2-7; 8 nucleotides line up with TRBD2. Germline values: CDR1 MNHEY, CDR2 SMNVEV (reference sequence). CDR3 size: 16 residues. Unmatched junction bases numbered 8, after V lost 1 base and J lost 3 bases. The CDR3 is CASSLFPGGAGYEQYF. Here the CDR3 DNA reads TGTGCCAGCAGTTTATTCCCGGGAGGGGCAGGCTACGAGCAGTACTTC.

In this sample, this clonotype turned up a few times. V gene TRBV9 combines with J gene TRBJ2-7; D is possibly TRBD2 (7 bases). V lost 5 bases, J lost 6 bases, and 24 bases lay in between. Per germline, CDR1 SGDLS and CDR2 YYNGEE. CDR3 size: 16 residues. The CDR3 spells CASSKTGRRESREQYF. The CDR3, as DNA: TGTGCCAGCAGTAAAACAGGGCGGCGGGAGTCCCGCGAGCAGTACTTC.

This clonotype has just a few counts. The chain is built from TRBV20-1 and TRBJ2-5; the D gene is possibly TRBD1 (6 bases). Germline V CDR1 and CDR2: DFQATT, SNEGSKA (reference sequence). The V gene lost 5 bases and the J gene lost 4 bases, with 11 bases spanning the gap. The CDR3 spans 12 residues. The CDR3, as DNA: TGCAGTGCTCATACAGGGTCAGAGACCCAGTACTTC. It encodes CSAHTGSETQYF.

This clonotype was seen a single time. The chain uses TRBV11-3 and TRBJ2-5; D is perhaps TRBD1 (5 bases). CDR3 length: 12 residues. V was pared by 3 bases and J by 5 bases, with 7 bases between. The germline CDR1 and CDR2 sequences are SGHNT and YENEEA. Here the CDR3 DNA reads TGTGCCAGCAGCTTTAACAGGGAGACCCAGTACTTC. Protein sequence: CASSFNRETQYF.

This clonotype has just a few counts. This sequence joins TRBV25-1 and TRBJ1-2; D ambiguous. Germline CDR1 is MGHDK and CDR2 is SYGVNS. V was clipped by 7 bases and J by 8 bases, with 11 bases between them. CDR3 size: 11 residues. The CDR3 here is CASIGHGGYTF. The DNA of the CDR3 is TGTGCCAGCATAGGCCATGGGGGCTACACCTTC.

This clonotype was seen only a few times. The chain carries TRBV20-1 and TRBJ1-3, with 8 nucleotides matching TRBD1. Germline lookup yields CDR1 DFQATT and CDR2 SNEGSKA (reference sequence). The CDR3 loop spans 14 amino acids. The ends lost 6 bases at V and 0 bases at J; junction bases unmatched: 4. The CDR3 DNA is TGCAGTGCCAGACAGGGGAACTCTGGAAACACCATATATTTT. It yields the protein CSARQGNSGNTIYF.

This clonotype was seen at least ten times. The CDR3 here is CASSFRGNTIYF. The CDR3 DNA is TGTGCCAGCAGTTTTCGGGGAAACACCATATATTTT. The V call is TRBV12-3 or TRBV12-4, the J call TRBJ1-3, with no clear D. The germline V and J ends were trimmed by 3 bases and 4 bases, with 4 bases remaining between them. The CDR3 contains 12 residues.

Only a few counts were recorded for this clonotype. The chain has TRBV5-4 and TRBJ2-1; no definite D call. Trimming removed 2 bases at V and 8 bases at J, with 11 bases between. The V gene's germline CDR1 is SGHNT and CDR2 YYREEE (reference sequence). The CDR3 contains 13 residues. The CDR3 DNA reads TGTGCCAGCAGCTTACGTAGCATGGATGAGCAGTTCTTC. As protein: CASSLRSMDEQFF.

In this sample, this clonotype turned up a few times. The V gene is TRBV5-1, the J gene TRBJ2-2; 7 nucleotides align to TRBD2. The V gene's germline CDR1 is SGHRS and CDR2 YFSETQ. The CDR3 length is 16 residues. J gave up 6 bases and V 7 bases, and 15 bases lay outside the gene matches. This chain's CDR3 is CASAYEAGVPPGELFF. The DNA for the CDR3 is TGCGCCAGCGCCTACGAGGCGGGGGTCCCTCCCGGGGAGCTGTTTTTT. Full variable domain (missing parts from reference TRBV5-1 and TRBJ2-2): KAGVTQTPRYLIKTRGQQVTLSCSPISGHRSVSWYQQTPGQGLQFLFEYFSETQRNKGNFPGRFSGRQFSNSRSEMNVSTLELGDSALYLCASAYEAGVPPGELFFGEGSRLTVL.

The V gene is TRBV6-5, the J gene TRBJ2-1; D may correspond to TRBD1 or TRBD2 (6 bases each). The CDR3 length is 17 residues. Trimming took off 2 bases at V and 5 bases at J, with 19 bases between the two ends. CDR1 is MNHEY and CDR2 is SVGAGI in the germline V gene. CDR3 loop: CASSYVPLTRGDNEQFF. The CDR3 DNA follows: TGTGCCAGCAGTTACGTCCCTTTGACAAGGGGGGACAATGAGCAGTTCTTC.

The gene calls are TRBV20-1 and TRBJ1-1, with D unclear. Trimming shortened V by 0 bases and J by 4 bases, and 12 bases separated the two germline ends. In germline, CDR1 is DFQATT, CDR2 SNEGSKA (reference sequence). This CDR3 comprises 14 residues. DNA of the CDR3: TGCAGTGCTAGAGATGGTGCCAGGCCCACTGAAGCTTTCTTT. Protein: CSARDGARPTEAFF.

The chain carries TRBV11-2 and TRBJ1-4; D remains ambiguous. The CDR3 length is 12 residues. Germline V gene sequence: CDR1 SGHAT, CDR2 FQNNGV. V lost 0 bases and J lost 6, with 2 bases in between. The CDR3 bases are TGTGCCAGCAGCTTAGACCATGAAAAACTGTTTTTT. This codes for CASSLDHEKLFF.

The rearrangement uses TRBV4-2 and TRBJ2-7, with no clear D. Per the germline V gene, CDR1 is LGHNA and CDR2 is YNFKEQ. CDR3 size: 13 residues. V was trimmed by 4 bases and J by 5 bases, leaving 12 bases between them. CDR3 amino acids: CASSLPAADEQYF. CDR3 coding DNA: TGTGCCAGCAGCCTCCCCGCGGCGGACGAGCAGTACTTC.

V and J are TRBV2 and TRBJ1-4, with D possibly TRBD1 on 5 matching bases. Deletions cut 7 bases from V and 1 base from J, with 7 bases between. The CDR3 extends over 13 amino acids. In germline, CDR1 is SNHLY, CDR2 FYNNEI. CDR3 sequence: CASTGGTNEKLFF. CDR3 sequence (DNA): TGTGCCAGCACCGGGGGAACTAATGAAAAACTGTTTTTT.

The chain uses TRBV5-1 and TRBJ1-1, with TRBD1 matching 7 bases. Germline assignment: CDR1 SGHRS and CDR2 YFSETQ. Germline trimming cut 3 bases from V and 0 bases from J; bases unmatched to any gene: 8. The CDR3 is 16 residues long. CDR3 coding DNA: TGCGCCAGCAGCTCCGGACAGGTGAAAATGAACACTGAAGCTTTCTTT. It translates to CASSSGQVKMNTEAFF.

This chain links TRBV11-2 with TRBJ2-2; tentative D call: TRBD1 (6 bases). The CDR3 is 15 residues long. Trimming stripped 5 bases from V and 7 bases from J, with 17 bases between. Per the germline V gene, CDR1 is SGHAT and CDR2 is FQNNGV. CDR3 DNA: TGTGCCAGCAGCGGACAGTGGACAGTTGACGGGGAGCTGTTTTTT. This encodes CASSGQWTVDGELFF.

The J gene is TRBJ2-3, the V gene TRBV20-1; 8 bases line up with TRBD2. Germline CDR1 DFQATT, CDR2 SNEGSKA (reference sequence). The CDR3 runs 16 residues. J gave up 6 bases and V 0 bases, and 11 bases lay outside the gene matches. This chain's CDR3 is CSAREAFSGTPDTQYF. The CDR3 coding sequence is TGCAGTGCTAGAGAGGCGTTTAGCGGGACCCCCGATACGCAGTATTTT.

In its sample, this clonotype was seen a few times. This chain uses TRBV7-2 with TRBJ2-3; the D gene is possibly TRBD2 (6 bases). The V gene's germline CDR1 is SGHTA and CDR2 FQGNSA. The CDR3 contains 15 residues. The V gene lost 3 bases and the J gene lost 1 base, with 11 bases spanning the gap. CDR3 sequence (DNA): TGTGCCAGCAGCTTCGGCGGGAAACGCACAGATACGCAGTATTTT. This codes for CASSFGGKRTDTQYF.

The chain joins TRBV27 to TRBJ2-6; D may match TRBD1 or TRBD2 (5 bases each). The CDR3 has 17 residues. V lost 3 bases to trimming and J lost 0 bases, with 12 bases between them. Germline CDR1 and CDR2: MNHEY and SMNVEV (reference sequence). CDR3 loop: CASSFRGRSSGANVLTF. CDR3 nucleotides: TGTGCCAGCAGTTTTCGGGGCCGAAGCTCTGGGGCCAACGTCCTGACTTTC. The full variable domain, with the rest looked up from reference TRBV27 and TRBJ2-6, is EAQVTQNPRYLITVTGKKLTVTCSQNMNHEYMSWYRQDPGLGLRQIYYSMNVEVTDKGDVPEGYKVSRKEKRNFPLILESPSPNQTSLYFCASSFRGRSSGANVLTFGAGSRLTVL.

The chain links TRBV4-3 to TRBJ1-6, with a weak D call TRBD1 (5 bases). CDR1 is LGHNA and CDR2 is YSLEER in the germline V gene. Trimming stripped 3 bases from V and 10 bases from J, with 10 bases between. The CDR3 totals 13 residues. The CDR3 nucleotides are TGCGCCAGCAGCCACGCGGGGGTATCACCCCTCCACTTT. It is translated as CASSHAGVSPLHF.